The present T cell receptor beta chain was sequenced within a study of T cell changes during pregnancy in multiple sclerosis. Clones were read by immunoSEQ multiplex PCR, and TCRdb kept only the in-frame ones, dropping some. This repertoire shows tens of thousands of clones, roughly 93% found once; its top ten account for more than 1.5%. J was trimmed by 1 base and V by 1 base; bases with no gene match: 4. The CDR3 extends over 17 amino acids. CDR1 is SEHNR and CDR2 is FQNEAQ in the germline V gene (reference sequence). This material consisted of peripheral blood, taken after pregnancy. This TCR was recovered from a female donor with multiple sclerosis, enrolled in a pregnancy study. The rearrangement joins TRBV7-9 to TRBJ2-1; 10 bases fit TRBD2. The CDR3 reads CASSLVLAGSSYNEQFF. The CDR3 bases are TGTGCCAGCAGCTTAGTACTAGCGGGAAGTTCCTACAATGAGCAGTTCTTC.